Following are 17 T cell receptor beta chains from one sample sequenced in a study of tumor and adjacent non-tumor tissue in lung cancer listed by TCRdb under 2018. RNA was extracted from bulk unsorted tissue and checked for quality with a NanoDrop ND-1000 and an Agilent 2100. Normal lung samples were distant non-tumor tissue taken more than 3 cm from the tumor edge. Library construction relied on multiplex PCR. The sequencer listed for this sample is Illumina HiSeq 2500. TCRbeta libraries were constructed through three rounds of nested PCR with primers (Table S4) according to protocols modified from ARM-PCR. Clones were called with MiXCR by TCRdb after fastp trimmed the public reads at Q25, and only in-frame beta chains were retained. Each entry is one CDR3 protein sequence, shown with its most common DNA and genes. For this sample there are roughly 44,000 distinct CDR3 sequences; approximately 60% appear just once. About 20% of the sample belongs to the ten largest clones.

Sequencing was performed on distant non-tumor lung tissue. The receptors shown here come from a woman aged 35 to 49 with non-small cell lung cancer.

As regards this clonotype: Without the conserved terminal phenylalanine or tryptophan, this CDR3 likely stems from a read error. The V gene is TRBV6-6, the J gene TRBJ1-3; D unresolved. Per germline, CDR1 MNHNY and CDR2 SVGAGI (reference sequence). This CDR3 has 16 residues. The CDR3 DNA reads as TGTGCCAGCAGTCCCCGACGGGGTCGGTCTGGAAACCCCATATATTTA. Translation: CASSPRRGRSGNPIYL.

Comment on this clonotype: A junction end diverges from the germline sequence, so it may reflect a read error. This chain links TRBV11-2 with TRBJ2-6; a weak D match, TRBD1 (5 bases). This CDR3 has 16 residues. Germline CDR1 and CDR2: SGHAT and FQNNGV. This CDR3 reads CANSRSDLSGANVMTF. CDR3 DNA: TGTGCCAACAGCCGGTCAGACCTCTCTGGGGCCAACGTCATGACTTTC.

To note about this clonotype: This is likely a read error, given that the CDR3 carries no conserved phenylalanine or tryptophan at its end. V gene TRBV5-1 combines with J gene TRBJ2-1, with 7 bases lining up with TRBD2. Germline CDR1 SGHRS, CDR2 YFSETQ. The CDR3 is 15 amino acids. The V segment lost 6 bases and the J segment 8 bases; nucleotides outside the gene matches: 14. The CDR3 sequence: CASIPASGLYDEQFS. DNA of the CDR3: TGCGCCAGCATCCCGGCTAGCGGCCTATACGATGAGCAGTTCTCC.

Remarks on this clonotype: A much larger clone differs from this one at a single base, so this may be a read error. V is TRBV5-1 and J is TRBJ2-5; 8 nucleotides line up with TRBD2. The V gene's germline CDR1 is SGHRS and CDR2 YFSETQ. The CDR3 sequence is 13 residues long. The CDR3 DNA is TGCGCCAGCAGCTCCGGGAGGGGTGAGACCAAGTACTTC. Translation gives CASSSGRGETKYF.

Concerning this clonotype itself: A read error may produce the germline difference seen at one junction end. The gene calls are TRBV20-1 and TRBJ2-7; TRBD2 agrees at 8 bases. CDR3 length equals 14 residues. Germline values: CDR1 DFQATT, CDR2 SNEGSKA (reference sequence). The CDR3 spells CSARHSGASYEQYF. The CDR3 DNA follows: TGCAGTGCTAGACATAGCGGGGCGTCCTATGAGCAGTATTTC.

In regard to this clonotype: The CDR3 carries no conserved terminal phenylalanine or tryptophan, so it likely arises from a read error. The chain joins TRBV11-2 to TRBJ2-6, with D uncertain. This CDR3 is 16 amino acids long. Germline loops: CDR1 SGHAT, CDR2 FQNNGV. The CDR3 DNA sequence: TGTGCCAGCAGCTGGTCAGAGTTCTCTGGGACCAACGTCCTGACTTAC. The encoded protein is CASSWSEFSGTNVLTY.

On this clonotype itself: The junction departs from the called germline gene at one end, perhaps through a read error. The chain employs TRBV11-2 and TRBJ1-3, with D perhaps TRBD1 (5 bases). CDR3 size: 13 residues. The germline gives CDR1 SGHAT, CDR2 FQNNGV. This CDR3 reads CASSWGSGSTIYF. In DNA form, the CDR3 reads TGCGCCAGCAGCTGGGGCTCTGGAAGCACCATATATTTT.

On this clonotype itself: A much larger clone sits a single nucleotide away, making a read error possible. The chain couples TRBV20-1 to TRBJ2-4; TRBD2 might be the D (6 bases). Deletions cut 7 bases from V and 9 bases from J, with 19 bases between. Germline CDR1 DFQATT, CDR2 SNEGSKA (reference sequence). The CDR3 is made up of 13 amino acids. The CDR3 coding sequence is TGCAGTGGGGGAGGAGAGGAGCGGATCATTCAGTACTTC. Its protein is CSGGGEERIIQYF.

The table lists this clonotype with a few counts. A much larger clone differs from this one at a single base, so this may be a read error. This chain links TRBV12-3 or TRBV12-4 with TRBJ1-1; D unresolved. The CDR3 length is 13 residues. The germline V and J ends were trimmed by 3 bases and 7 bases, with 12 bases remaining between them. CDR3 DNA: TGTGCCAGCAGTTTTGGAGACATCTATGAAGCTTTCTTT. As protein: CASSFGDIYEAFF.

V is TRBV12-3 or TRBV12-4 and J is TRBJ1-1, with D maybe TRBD1 (5 bases). Trimming stripped 7 bases from V and 9 bases from J, with 21 bases between. This CDR3 is built from 14 residues. The CDR3 is CASKNEAGRTKAFF. The CDR3 bases are TGTGCCAGCAAAAACGAGGCAGGGAGGACTAAAGCTTTCTTT.

This chain uses TRBV5-1 with TRBJ2-7; D remains unclear. The CDR3 runs 15 residues. Germline V gene data show CDR1 as SGHRS and CDR2 as YFSETQ. V was shortened by 8 bases and J by 1 base, with 19 bases between the two germline ends. In DNA, the CDR3 is TGCGCCAGTAGTATCAGCACGGGTAAATCCTACGAGCAGTACTTC. Protein sequence: CASSISTGKSYEQYF.

This clonotype was seen many times. DNA for the CDR3: TGTGCCAGCAGTCCATCGATCATGAACACTGAAGCTTTCTTT. Residues: CASSPSIMNTEAFF. This rearrangement joins TRBV6-2 or TRBV6-3 to TRBJ1-1; D call uncertain. Per germline, CDR1 MNHEY and CDR2 SVGEGT. Trimming left V 5 bases short and J 0 bases short, with 10 bases between. The CDR3 consists of 14 residues.

This clonotype occurred many times. The CDR3 loop reads CASSRLSGTGNQPQHF. Here the CDR3 DNA reads TGTGCCAGCAGCCGCCTGTCCGGGACAGGCAATCAGCCCCAGCATTTT. The V and J genes are TRBV7-8 and TRBJ1-5, with 7 positions matching TRBD1. The V and J ends lost 5 bases and 2 bases, in that order; junction bases with no gene match: 9. Germline lookup yields CDR1 SGHVS and CDR2 FQNEAQ. The CDR3 is made up of 16 amino acids.

This chain links TRBV4-1 with TRBJ1-6, with D unclear. The length of the CDR3 is 16 residues. Germline values: CDR1 MGHRA, CDR2 YSYEKL. Trimming pared 7 bases from V and 10 bases from J, leaving 23 bases between. The CDR3 DNA sequence: TGCGCCAGCAACCTCCGGGATAGTCTACCCAAATCACCCCTCCACTTT. The encoded protein is CASNLRDSLPKSPLHF.

On this clonotype: A junction end diverges from the germline sequence, so it may reflect a read error. The genes are TRBV12-3 or TRBV12-4 and TRBJ2-3; possibly TRBD2 for D (5 bases). The CDR3 sequence is 15 residues long. The CDR3 nucleotides are TGTACCAGCAGTTTAAATGGCCTAGAGGGAGATACGCTGTATTTT. Its translation is CTSSLNGLEGDTLYF.

With respect to this clonotype: The CDR3 does not close with the conserved phenylalanine or tryptophan, likely indicating a read error. The V call is TRBV4-1, the J call TRBJ1-2, with D tentatively TRBD1 (6 bases). Looked up from germline, CDR1 is MGHRA and CDR2 is YSYEKL. The CDR3 spans 17 residues. The V and J ends lost 0 bases and 5 bases respectively, with 19 bases between them. CDR3 loop: CASSQDSRGVEVYGYTL. CDR3 sequence (DNA): TGCGCCAGCAGCCAAGATAGTAGGGGGGTAGAGGTATATGGCTACACCTTA.

About this clonotype itself: A much larger clonotype is one base distant, so this may be a read error. The rearrangement links TRBV28 to TRBJ2-1, with D tentatively TRBD1 (6 bases). CDR1 MDHEN and CDR2 SYDVKM come from the germline V gene. This CDR3 is 12 amino acids long. This CDR3 is CASSRGFNEQVF. CDR3 coding DNA: TGTGCCAGCAGTAGGGGGTTCAATGAGCAGGTCTTC.